The rows below give T cell receptor beta chains drawn from one sample of a study of graft-versus-host responses after intestinal transplantation. The assay was immunoSEQ multiplex PCR, and TCRdb's table has in-frame clones only and misses some. The sample yields tens of thousands of clones, almost 90% seen once. Their target antigens are unknown. The sequenced sample was unstimulated CD4+ T cells sorted from spleen or lymph node cells, obtained before intestinal transplant. The receptors come from a human donor who received an intestinal transplant. Both conserved end residues are part of each CDR3. Fields, in order: J gene, V gene, CDR3 protein.

j_call: TRBJ1-5
v_call: TRBV7-9
cdr3_aa: CASSRGGGNQPQHF

j_call: TRBJ1-1
v_call: TRBV18
cdr3_aa: CASSTDGGRRVSTEAFF

j_call: TRBJ2-1
v_call: TRBV5-1
cdr3_aa: CASSFAGEYNEQFF

j_call: TRBJ1-2
v_call: TRBV5-4
cdr3_aa: CASLGGPDYGYTF

j_call: TRBJ1-1
v_call: TRBV5-1
cdr3_aa: CASSLTGDNTEAFF

j_call: TRBJ2-3
v_call: TRBV14
cdr3_aa: CASSQVKGGLASDTQYF

j_call: TRBJ2-2
v_call: TRBV5-5
cdr3_aa: CASSLGRGIDGELFF

j_call: TRBJ1-2
v_call: TRBV7-9
cdr3_aa: CASSPTGTGRFYGYTF

j_call: TRBJ2-7
v_call: TRBV11-3
cdr3_aa: CASSLRDRGIYEQYF

j_call: TRBJ2-6
v_call: TRBV4-1
cdr3_aa: CASSPVGGASGANVLTF

j_call: TRBJ1-4
v_call: TRBV5-1
cdr3_aa: CASSLGSATNEKLFF

j_call: TRBJ1-6
v_call: TRBV10-2
cdr3_aa: CASSAVGRSSYNSPLHF

j_call: TRBJ2-1
v_call: TRBV5-1
cdr3_aa: CASSLVGGPYNEQFF

j_call: TRBJ2-2
v_call: TRBV7-9
cdr3_aa: CASSLGQGTTGELFF

j_call: TRBJ1-1
v_call: TRBV7-8
cdr3_aa: CASSLVTGAGVNTEAFF

j_call: TRBJ2-7
v_call: TRBV6-6
cdr3_aa: CASTRDRFYEQYF

j_call: TRBJ2-3
v_call: TRBV6-6
cdr3_aa: CASSYTGLLSTDTQYF

j_call: TRBJ1-1
v_call: TRBV6-6
cdr3_aa: CASSYRNTEAFF

j_call: TRBJ2-1
v_call: TRBV19
cdr3_aa: CASSIAGTSQNEQFF

j_call: TRBJ1-2
v_call: TRBV11-2
cdr3_aa: CASSSSGTNGYTF

j_call: TRBJ2-7
v_call: TRBV2
cdr3_aa: CASSESRTGAYEQYF

j_call: TRBJ2-7
v_call: TRBV28
cdr3_aa: CASNYPGSYEQYF

j_call: TRBJ2-7
v_call: TRBV5-1
cdr3_aa: CASRYLARDKKTYEQYF

j_call: TRBJ2-5
v_call: TRBV4-2
cdr3_aa: CASSQDRETQYF

j_call: TRBJ2-7
v_call: TRBV5-1
cdr3_aa: CASSPLFSYEQYF

j_call: TRBJ1-1
v_call: TRBV18
cdr3_aa: CASSPWDRVNTEAFF

j_call: TRBJ1-6
v_call: TRBV4-1
cdr3_aa: CASSQVRFGERKNSPLHF

j_call: TRBJ2-5
v_call: TRBV6-5
cdr3_aa: CASSRGHLETQYF

j_call: TRBJ1-2
v_call: TRBV6-5
cdr3_aa: CASSGFPDGYTF

j_call: TRBJ2-3
v_call: TRBV6-5
cdr3_aa: CASRTTGMLTQYF

j_call: TRBJ2-7
v_call: TRBV6-1
cdr3_aa: CASSGTSGTVYYEQYF

j_call: TRBJ2-2
v_call: TRBV6-6
cdr3_aa: CASRDTKTGELFF

j_call: TRBJ1-1
v_call: TRBV11-3
cdr3_aa: CASSPGQGLGTEAFF

j_call: TRBJ2-5
v_call: TRBV5-5
cdr3_aa: CASSPGGLSGETQYF

j_call: TRBJ1-1
v_call: TRBV29-1
cdr3_aa: CSVDGQMNTEAFF

j_call: TRBJ2-5
v_call: TRBV25-1
cdr3_aa: CASSESMVAGAQETQYF

j_call: TRBJ1-2
v_call: TRBV11-2
cdr3_aa: CASSLDRPARTF

j_call: TRBJ1-2
v_call: TRBV14
cdr3_aa: CASSLTGLWRYTF

j_call: TRBJ1-2
v_call: TRBV10-3
cdr3_aa: CAISESRDRAGYTF

j_call: TRBJ2-5
v_call: TRBV5-4
cdr3_aa: CASRGRGEETQYF